These 30 T cell receptor beta chains were sequenced from one sample in a study of blood T cell repertoires in COVID-19. Produced via immunoSEQ multiplex PCR; TCRdb's table is partial and in-frame only. The sample has under 130,000 clones, roughly 85% seen once. Sequences were obtained from peripheral blood. The receptors stem from a man aged 45 to 65 in a cohort sampled during active COVID-19.

The chain is built from TRBV12-3 or TRBV12-4 and TRBJ1-1; no clear D gene. This CDR3 has 13 amino acids. V lost 3 bases and J 1 base, leaving 6 bases between the germline ends. The CDR3 is CASSLNGNTEAFF. Here the CDR3 DNA reads TGTGCCAGCAGTTTGAACGGGAACACTGAAGCTTTCTTT.

The genes are TRBV6-5 and TRBJ1-6; TRBD1 aligns across 7 bases. The germline V gene has CDR1 MNHEY and CDR2 SVGAGI. The CDR3 length is 15 residues. The trim removed 6 bases at V and 6 bases at J, leaving 8 bases unmatched. CDR3 loop: CASSKPGQLNSPLHF. For the CDR3, the DNA is TGTGCCAGCAGCAAACCGGGACAGCTTAATTCACCCCTCCACTTT.

The CDR3 reads CSSGFQETQYF. The CDR3 DNA follows: TGCAGTTCAGGATTTCAAGAGACCCAGTACTTC. J is TRBJ2-5 and V is TRBV20-1; D call uncertain. The CDR3 covers 11 residues. V was shortened by 8 bases and J by 2 bases, with 9 bases between the two germline ends. CDR1 is DFQATT, CDR2 SNEGSKA, per germline (reference sequence).

The chain combines TRBV3-1 (or the pseudogene TRBV3-2) with TRBJ2-1; 11 bases match TRBD2. The CDR3 sequence is 16 residues long. Per germline, CDR1 LGHDT and CDR2 YNNKEL (reference sequence). V lost 4 bases to trimming and J lost 6 bases; unmatched junction nucleotides: 8. The CDR3 bases are TGTGCCAGCAGCCCAAAGCGACTAGCGGGGTTCAATGAGCAGTTCTTC. It codes for CASSPKRLAGFNEQFF.

The V and J genes are TRBV29-1 and TRBJ2-7; 10 nucleotides match TRBD1. Germline V lookup: CDR1 SQVTM, CDR2 ANQGSEA. J lost 4 bases, V lost 6 bases, and 6 bases had no gene match. The CDR3 totals 13 residues. The CDR3 is CSVAGDRGYEQYF. CDR3 DNA sequence: TGCAGCGTCGCCGGGGACAGGGGTTACGAGCAGTACTTC.

The V call is TRBV27, the J call TRBJ1-1; no clear D gene. The V end was cut by 5 bases, the J end by 11 bases, with 18 bases between. CDR1 and CDR2 from the germline V gene are MNHEY and SMNVEV (reference sequence). The CDR3 runs 13 residues. For the CDR3, the DNA is TGTGCCAGCAGTCGCCCGGGGAGAGTTATTGCTTTCTTT. Its protein product is CASSRPGRVIAFF.

The table lists this clone with a few counts. The same CDR3 also results from other DNA sequences found in this sample. This chain connects TRBV10-1 to TRBJ1-5; 7 bases align to TRBD1. The CDR3 loop spans 14 amino acids. The V gene end was trimmed by 11 bases and the J gene end by 3 bases; junction bases not matched to a gene: 10. Germline assignment: CDR1 WNHNN and CDR2 SYGVQD (reference sequence). In DNA form, the CDR3 reads TGCGCCCACATCAAACAGGGGCCCAATCAGCCCCAGCATTTT. Translation gives CAHIKQGPNQPQHF.

The genes are TRBV29-1 and TRBJ1-3, with D uncertain. This CDR3 is 14 amino acids long. Germline values: CDR1 SQVTM, CDR2 ANQGSEA. V gave up 2 bases and J gave up 2 bases, with 10 bases separating them. The CDR3 protein is CSVESGFAGNTIYF. CDR3 sequence (DNA): TGCAGCGTTGAATCCGGGTTCGCTGGAAACACCATATATTTT.

This sequence joins TRBV27 and TRBJ1-5; 9 bases agree with TRBD1. Germline CDR1 reads MNHEY; CDR2 reads SMNVEV (reference sequence). The CDR3 consists of 13 residues. Trimming cost V 4 bases and J 9 bases; bases outside gene matches: 4. In nucleotides, the CDR3 is TGTGCCAGCAGTTCGGACAGGGGATGGCCCCAGCATTTT. This encodes CASSSDRGWPQHF.

This clone came up once. The rearrangement uses TRBV5-6 and TRBJ2-3; the match to TRBD1 covers 7 bases. CDR3 length: 16 amino acids. CDR1 is SGHDT, CDR2 YYEEEE, per germline. The V segment lost 4 bases and the J segment 4 bases; nucleotides outside the gene matches: 12. The CDR3 protein is CASSLDRGLWADTQYF. The CDR3 DNA reads TGTGCCAGCAGCCTCGATAGGGGGCTTTGGGCAGATACGCAGTATTTT.

This chain links TRBV6-6 with TRBJ1-4; D is possibly TRBD1 (5 bases). The CDR3 sequence is 11 residues long. The V gene lost 7 bases and the J gene lost 7 bases, with 7 bases spanning the gap. The V gene's germline CDR1 is MNHNY and CDR2 SVGAGI (reference sequence). In nucleotides, the CDR3 is TGTGCCAGCATGGGGGGTGAAAAACTGTTTTTT. Translating gives CASMGGEKLFF.

V and J are TRBV12-3 or TRBV12-4 and TRBJ1-1, with D unresolved. V gave up 6 bases and J gave up 1 base, with 9 bases separating them. The CDR3 totals 13 residues. The CDR3 coding sequence is TGTGCCAGCAGCCTAGGAAGGAACACTGAAGCTTTCTTT. As protein: CASSLGRNTEAFF.

The chain uses TRBV5-5 and TRBJ2-7, with D perhaps TRBD2 (6 bases). V lost 2 bases and J lost 5, with 14 bases in between. The CDR3 length is 14 residues. Looked up from germline, CDR1 is SGHKS and CDR2 is YYEKEE (reference sequence). This CDR3 is CASSFYREVDEQYF. The CDR3 DNA reads as TGTGCCAGCAGCTTTTATAGGGAGGTGGACGAGCAGTACTTC.

V usage is TRBV11-2 and J usage is TRBJ2-5; perhaps TRBD2 as D (6 bases). V dropped 5 bases and J dropped 8 bases, with 21 bases sitting between them. From germline, CDR1 is SGHAT and CDR2 FQNNGV. The CDR3 extends over 15 amino acids. The CDR3 region has the DNA TGTGCCAGCAGCCCCCGGGTCCTCGCCGGGGGAACCCAGTACTTC. Translation: CASSPRVLAGGTQYF.

The chain links TRBV3-1 (or the pseudogene TRBV3-2) to TRBJ2-1; TRBD2 is a possible D gene (6 bases). Germline CDR1 is LGHDT and CDR2 is YNNKEL (reference sequence). CDR3 size: 16 residues. Trimming left V 2 bases short and J 4 bases short, with 15 bases between. CDR3 residues: CASSQLVAAGYNEQFF. The DNA of the CDR3 is TGTGCCAGCAGCCAATTGGTAGCGGCGGGTTACAATGAGCAGTTCTTC.

This chain links TRBV4-1 with TRBJ1-6; no reliable D call. Trimming took off 0 bases at V and 2 bases at J, with 14 bases between the two ends. The germline V gene encodes CDR1 MGHRA and CDR2 YSYEKL. CDR3 length: 18 amino acids. The CDR3 sequence is CASSQEGSGLTYNSPLHF. The CDR3 DNA reads as TGCGCCAGCAGCCAAGAGGGTTCTGGACTGACCTATAATTCACCCCTCCACTTT.

The chain joins TRBV13 to TRBJ2-7; possible D gene TRBD1, 5 bases. Germline V gives CDR1 PRHDT, CDR2 FYEKMQ (reference sequence). V shed 0 bases and J shed 5 bases, with 11 bases lying between them. The CDR3 runs to 14 residues. The CDR3 DNA follows: TGTGCCAGCAGCTTAGGGACAGACCCCCACGAGCAGTACGTC. It specifies CASSLGTDPHEQYV.

The chain recombines TRBV6-5 with TRBJ1-6; D not certain. From germline, CDR1 is MNHEY and CDR2 SVGAGI. The CDR3 has 13 residues. Deletions cut 10 bases from V and 2 bases from J, with 9 bases between. The CDR3 loop reads CATRTAYNSPLHF. Written as DNA, the CDR3 is TGTGCCACCCGAACGGCCTATAATTCACCCCTCCACTTT.

The chain combines TRBV5-1 with TRBJ1-5; 7 bases map to TRBD1. J gave up 4 bases and V 4 bases, and 5 bases lay outside the gene matches. Germline lookup yields CDR1 SGHRS and CDR2 YFSETQ. CDR3 length: 14 amino acids. CDR3 sequence: CASSPGDRNQPQHF. The CDR3 coding sequence is TGCGCCAGCAGCCCCGGGGACAGAAATCAGCCCCAGCATTTT. Full variable domain (rest looked up from reference TRBV5-1 and TRBJ1-5): KAGVTQTPRYLIKTRGQQVTLSCSPISGHRSVSWYQQTPGQGLQFLFEYFSETQRNKGNFPGRFSGRQFSNSRSEMNVSTLELGDSALYLCASSPGDRNQPQHFGDGTRLSIL.

This clone showed up just once. The CDR3 DNA reads as TGTGCCAGCAGCAGCACCGAAACCAAAAACATTCAGTACTTC. Its translation is CASSSTETKNIQYF. The chain combines TRBV5-6 with TRBJ2-4; no reliable D call. Trimming left V 4 bases short and J 2 bases short, with 10 bases between. The CDR3 length is 14 residues. CDR1 is SGHDT and CDR2 is YYEEEE in the germline V gene.

V is TRBV28 and J is TRBJ2-7, with 8 bases that match TRBD1. TRBJ2-5 explains the end of the DNA better; the J call may be wrong. The germline V gene encodes CDR1 MDHEN and CDR2 SYDVKM. The CDR3 length is 18 residues. CDR3 sequence (DNA): TGTGCCAGCAGTTCCTCCGGGACAGGACCCAAATTCCAAGAGACCCAGTACTTC. This translates into CASSSSGTGPKFQETQYF.

In this sample, this clone turned up once. The chain has TRBV7-2 and TRBJ2-7; D perhaps matches TRBD1 (5 bases). Trimming removed 4 bases at V and 12 bases at J, with 25 bases between. CDR1 and CDR2 (germline): SGHTA, FQGNSA. This CDR3 contains 15 residues. CDR3 nucleotide sequence: TGTGCCAGCAGCTCCACAACCCAGGGATTCGTCGCTCTGTACTTC. Translated, it gives CASSSTTQGFVALYF.

The chain carries TRBV9 and TRBJ1-6, with unresolved D. V was clipped by 3 bases and J by 7 bases, with 11 bases between them. The CDR3 sequence is 14 residues long. CDR1 and CDR2 (germline): SGDLS, YYNGEE. This CDR3 is CASSAQVGNSPLHF. The CDR3 region has the DNA TGTGCCAGCAGCGCCCAGGTAGGAAATTCACCCCTCCACTTT.

This clone occurred a few times. The chain has TRBV2 and TRBJ2-3; 10 bases map to TRBD1. The CDR3 has 16 amino acids. Trimming at V came to 6 bases and at J to 4 bases, leaving 10 bases not matched to a gene. From germline, CDR1 is SNHLY and CDR2 FYNNEI. The CDR3 bases are TGTGCCAGCAGACTCCGGGACAGGGGCGTCCCAGATACGCAGTATTTT. Its protein product is CASRLRDRGVPDTQYF. The full variable domain, completed using reference TRBV2 and TRBJ2-3, is EPEVTQTPSHQVTQMGQEVILRCVPISNHLYFYWYRQILGQKVEFLVSFYNNEISEKSEIFDDQFSVERPDGSNFTLKIRSTKLEDSAMYFCASRLRDRGVPDTQYFGPGTRLTVL.

The rearrangement joins TRBV5-1 to TRBJ2-7; the match to TRBD1 covers 7 bases. The CDR3 has 17 amino acids. The germline V gene encodes CDR1 SGHRS and CDR2 YFSETQ. J gave up 2 bases and V 4 bases, and 15 bases lay outside the gene matches. The CDR3 nucleotides read TGCGCCAGCAGCCCTCAGCCCGACAGGGTTGCCCCCTACGAGCAGTACGTC. It is translated as CASSPQPDRVAPYEQYV.

This clone appeared once. V usage is TRBV10-1 and J usage is TRBJ1-1; no clear D gene. CDR3 size: 13 residues. CDR1 and CDR2 from the germline V gene are WNHNN and SYGVQD (reference sequence). V gave up 4 bases and J gave up 4 bases, with 10 bases separating them. Here the CDR3 reads CASSAPAGTEAFF. The CDR3 DNA is TGCGCCAGCAGTGCCCCGGCAGGCACTGAAGCTTTCTTT.

J is TRBJ2-4 and V is TRBV6-5; D perhaps matches TRBD1 (8 bases). V lost 6 bases, J lost 9 bases, and 15 bases lay in between. Germline V gives CDR1 MNHEY, CDR2 SVGAGI. This CDR3 is 13 amino acids long. CDR3 region: CASSPDREGIQYF. CDR3 DNA: TGTGCCAGCAGCCCGGACAGGGAGGGCATTCAGTACTTC.

This clone was counted between two and nine times. This chain connects TRBV28 to TRBJ2-5; perhaps TRBD2 as D (5 bases). Germline values: CDR1 MDHEN, CDR2 SYDVKM. The CDR3 has 15 amino acids. With 3 bases removed from V and 2 bases from J, the gap between germline ends came to 13 bases. CDR3 nucleotide sequence: TGTGCCAGCAGTTTCAGAGGGAATACTCAAGAGACCCAGTACTTC. It is translated as CASSFRGNTQETQYF.

The chain recombines TRBV19 with TRBJ1-5; no clear D gene. This CDR3 has 15 residues. From germline, CDR1 is LNHDA and CDR2 SQIVND (reference sequence). Deletions cut 0 bases from V and 0 bases from J, with 6 bases between. The CDR3, as DNA: TGTGCCAGTAGTATAGATCCGAGTAGCAATCAGCCCCAGCATTTT. It translates to CASSIDPSSNQPQHF.

The rearrangement links TRBV5-8 to TRBJ1-4; D ambiguous. Between the trimmed V and J ends, which lost 4 bases and 11 bases, there was a span of 15 bases. CDR1 SGHTS and CDR2 YDEGEE come from the germline V gene. This CDR3 is built from 13 residues. CDR3 nucleotide sequence: TGTGCCAGCAGCGTATGGAAGGGAGAGAAACTGTTTTTT. Translation: CASSVWKGEKLFF.